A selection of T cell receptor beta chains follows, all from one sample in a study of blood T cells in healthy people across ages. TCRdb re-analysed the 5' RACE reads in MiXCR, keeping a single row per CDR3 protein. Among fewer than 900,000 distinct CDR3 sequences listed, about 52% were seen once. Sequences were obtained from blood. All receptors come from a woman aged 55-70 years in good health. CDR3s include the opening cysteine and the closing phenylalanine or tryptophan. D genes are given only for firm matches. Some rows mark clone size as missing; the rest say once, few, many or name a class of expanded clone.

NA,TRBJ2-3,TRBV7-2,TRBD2,CASSLGPSGWDTQYF,TGTGCCAGCAGCTTAGGTCCTAGCGGGTGGGATACGCAGTATTTT
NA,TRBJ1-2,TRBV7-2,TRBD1,CASSGSGGHRGYTF,TGTGCCAGCAGCGGTTCAGGGGGCCATCGGGGCTACACCTTC
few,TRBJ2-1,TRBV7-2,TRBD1,CASSPRDRGGQFF,TGTGCCAGCAGCCCCAGGGACAGGGGAGGGCAGTTCTTC
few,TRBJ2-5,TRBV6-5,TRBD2,CASSYSHPSGVSSGGRRETQYF,TGTGCCAGCAGTTACTCGCATCCTAGCGGGGTTTCTTCGGGTGGAAGGCGAGAGACCCAGTACTTC
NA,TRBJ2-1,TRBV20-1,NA,CSARSAGGASYNGQFF,TGCAGTGCTAGATCCGCGGGCGGAGCCTCCTACAATGGGCAGTTCTTC
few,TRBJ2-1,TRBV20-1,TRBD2,CSAGLAGGALGFF,TGCAGTGCGGGACTAGCGGGAGGGGCCCTGGGGTTCTTC
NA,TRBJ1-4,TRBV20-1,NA,CSARPRQRSGEKLFF,TGCAGTGCTAGACCCAGACAGCGTAGTGGTGAAAAACTGTTTTTT
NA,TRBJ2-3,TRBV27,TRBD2,CASGAGGGDTQYF,TGTGCCAGTGGGGCGGGAGGGGGAGATACGCAGTATTTT
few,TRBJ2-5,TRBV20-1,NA,CSALPPTASQETQYF,TGCAGTGCCCTCCCCCCGACAGCCTCTCAAGAGACCCAGTACTTC
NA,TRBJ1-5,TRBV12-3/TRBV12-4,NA,CASTSRLYVESNQPQHF,TGTGCCAGCACCTCGAGGCTCTACGTTGAAAGCAATCAGCCCCAGCATTTT
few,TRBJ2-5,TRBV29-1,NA,CSVELGEETQYF,TGCAGCGTTGAGTTGGGGGAAGAGACCCAGTACTTC
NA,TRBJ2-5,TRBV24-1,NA,CATSDGRRQQYF,TGTGCCACCAGTGATGGACGGCGTCAGCAGTACTTC
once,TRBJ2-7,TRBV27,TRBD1,CASSLVLGTGVGEQYF,TGTGCCAGCAGTTTAGTGTTGGGGACAGGGGTTGGCGAGCAGTACTTC
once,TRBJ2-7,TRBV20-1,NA,CCVPPARRAYEQYF,TGCTGTGTCCCCCCGGCGAGACGGGCCTACGAGCAGTACTTC
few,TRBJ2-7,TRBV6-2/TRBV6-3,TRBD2,CASRREDIYEQYF,TGTGCCAGCAGGCGGGAGGATATCTACGAGCAGTACTTC
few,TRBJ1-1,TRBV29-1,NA,CSVDFGRMNTEAFF,TGCAGCGTTGACTTTGGCAGAATGAACACTGAAGCTTTCTTT
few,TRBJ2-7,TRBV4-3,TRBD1,CASSRGTGYYEQYF,TGCGCCAGCAGCCGAGGGACAGGGTACTACGAGCAGTACTTC
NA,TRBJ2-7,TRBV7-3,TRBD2,CASSLPEAGGPYEQYF,TGTGCCAGCAGCCTCCCAGAGGCGGGAGGGCCGTACGAGCAGTACTTC
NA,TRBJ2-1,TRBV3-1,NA,CASSQEGEQFF,TGTGCCAGCAGCCAAGAGGGGGAGCAGTTCTTC
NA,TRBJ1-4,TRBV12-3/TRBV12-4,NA,CASLLGRGYNEKLFF,TGTGCCAGCCTATTAGGTAGGGGCTACAATGAGAAACTGTTTTTT
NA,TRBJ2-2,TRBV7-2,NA,CASSLGVALFF,TGTGCCAGCAGCTTAGGGGTTGCGCTGTTTTTT
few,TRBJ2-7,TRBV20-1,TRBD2,CSASDGLAVEQYF,TGCAGTGCTAGTGATGGACTAGCGGTCGAGCAGTACTTC